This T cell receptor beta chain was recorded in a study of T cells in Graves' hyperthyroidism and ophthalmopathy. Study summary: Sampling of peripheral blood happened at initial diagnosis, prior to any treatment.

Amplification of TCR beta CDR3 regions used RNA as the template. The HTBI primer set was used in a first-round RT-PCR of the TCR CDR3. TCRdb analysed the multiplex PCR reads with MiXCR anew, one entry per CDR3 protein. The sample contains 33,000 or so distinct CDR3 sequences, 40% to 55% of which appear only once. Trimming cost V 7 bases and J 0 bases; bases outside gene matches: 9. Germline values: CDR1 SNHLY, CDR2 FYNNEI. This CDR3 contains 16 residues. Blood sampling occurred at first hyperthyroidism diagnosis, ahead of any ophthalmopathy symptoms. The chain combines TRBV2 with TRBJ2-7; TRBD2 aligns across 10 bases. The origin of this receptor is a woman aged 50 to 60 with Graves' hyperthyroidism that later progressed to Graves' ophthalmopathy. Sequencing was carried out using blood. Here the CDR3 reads CASTPGLARASYEQYF. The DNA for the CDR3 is TGTGCCAGCACCCCGGGACTAGCGCGAGCCTCCTACGAGCAGTACTTC. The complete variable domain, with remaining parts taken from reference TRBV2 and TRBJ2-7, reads EPEVTQTPSHQVTQMGQEVILRCVPISNHLYFYWYRQILGQKVEFLVSFYNNEISEKSEIFDDQFSVERPDGSNFTLKIRSTKLEDSAMYFCASTPGLARASYEQYFGPGTRLTVT.